What follows are 17 T cell receptor beta chains derived from one specimen sequenced in a study of patients and donors after allogeneic stem cell transplantation. TCRdb re-called the RT-PCR reads with MiXCR, one entry per CDR3 protein. This table holds approximately 140,000 distinct CDR3 sequences, roughly two fifths found once. Sequencing was performed on blood, either unsorted or a sorted T cell fraction (not recorded which). These receptors were taken from a human donor who was either an allogeneic HSCT recipient or a stem cell or donor lymphocyte infusion donor (not recorded which). It is not recorded whose cells these are; they may come from a transplant donor.

This clonotype has just a few counts. The chain joins TRBV12-3 or TRBV12-4 to TRBJ1-5; tentatively, D is TRBD1 (6 bases). The V end was cut by 0 bases, the J end by 3 bases, with 6 bases between. CDR3 length: 14 amino acids. The CDR3 here is CASSLAGANQPQHF. In DNA, the CDR3 is TGTGCCAGCAGTTTAGCGGGGGCCAATCAGCCCCAGCATTTT.

This clonotype was picked up a small number of times. The CDR3 DNA sequence: TGTGCCATCAGTGACGAGGGGAGGAACGAGCAGTACTTC. Translated: CAISDEGRNEQYF. V usage is TRBV10-3 and J usage is TRBJ2-7; D might be TRBD2 (6 bases). The germline CDR1 and CDR2 sequences are ENHRY and SYGVKD. This CDR3 comprises 13 residues. Trimming took 3 bases from V and 5 from J, leaving 11 bases between them.

The chain employs TRBV12-3 or TRBV12-4 and TRBJ2-1, with 8 bases that match TRBD2. This CDR3 has 14 residues. Losses at the gene ends were 6 bases for V and 6 bases for J; bases not matched to a gene: 7. The CDR3 loop reads CASSPGGGVNEQFF. CDR3 nucleotide sequence: TGTGCCAGCAGCCCGGGGGGGGGTGTCAATGAGCAGTTCTTC.

In this sample, this clonotype turned up a few times. The genes are TRBV6-2 or TRBV6-3 and TRBJ1-1; maybe TRBD1 (6 bases). Trimming pared 6 bases from V and 8 bases from J, leaving 19 bases between. Germline CDR1 and CDR2: MNHEY and SVGEGT. The CDR3 is made up of 14 amino acids. The DNA of the CDR3 is TGTGCCAGCAGCCGAGACAGGCTCGGGTCGGAAGCTTTCTTT. The encoded protein is CASSRDRLGSEAFF.

The rearrangement uses TRBV5-1 and TRBJ1-6, with D hard to call. Looked up from germline, CDR1 is SGHRS and CDR2 is YFSETQ. Between the trimmed V and J ends, which lost 0 bases and 9 bases, there was a span of 19 bases. The CDR3 extends over 17 amino acids. In nucleotides, the CDR3 is TGCGCCAGCAGCTTGGTGGGAGGCTCAGCCCCTAGTTCACCCCTCCACTTT. Encoded protein: CASSLVGGSAPSSPLHF.

There are a few counts of this clonotype. This chain connects TRBV29-1 to TRBJ1-1; TRBD1 is a possible D gene (5 bases). V lost 7 bases and J 5 bases, leaving 14 bases between the germline ends. The CDR3 contains 12 residues. Germline V CDR1 and CDR2: SQVTM, ANQGSEA. The chain's CDR3 is CSAAGGWTEAFF. The CDR3 bases are TGCAGCGCCGCGGGGGGTTGGACTGAAGCTTTCTTT.

A remark on this clonotype: It is likely a read error, because the conserved phenylalanine at the end of the CDR3 is missing. This chain connects TRBV12-3 or TRBV12-4 to TRBJ2-3; D not certain. The CDR3 sequence is 12 residues long. With 6 bases removed from V and 2 bases from J, the gap between germline ends came to 6 bases. Here the CDR3 reads CASSADTDTQYL. CDR3 nucleotides: TGTGCCAGCAGCGCTGACACAGATACGCAGTATTTG.

The V gene is TRBV28, the J gene TRBJ2-7; D is unresolved. The germline gives CDR1 MDHEN, CDR2 SYDVKM. Trimming shortened V by 5 bases and J by 3 bases, and 20 bases separated the two germline ends. This CDR3 has 16 residues. The CDR3 here is CASSLPWPSQNYEQYF. DNA of the CDR3: TGTGCCAGCAGTCTACCCTGGCCCTCCCAAAACTACGAGCAGTACTTC.

This clonotype was seen only a few times. V and J are TRBV5-1 and TRBJ2-5, with D perhaps matching TRBD1 or TRBD2 (5 bases each). CDR1 and CDR2 (germline): SGHRS, YFSETQ. This CDR3 has 14 residues. V lost 0 bases to trimming and J lost 3 bases, with 9 bases between them. CDR3 nucleotide sequence: TGCGCCAGCAGCTTGGGAGGGGATGAAGAGACCCAGTACTTC. This translates into CASSLGGDEETQYF.

This clonotype showed up just once. The rearrangement uses TRBV12-3 or TRBV12-4 and TRBJ1-2; 7 nucleotides line up with TRBD1. CDR3 size: 14 residues. Trimming took 5 bases from V and 6 from J; bases not matched to a gene: 9. CDR3 amino acids: CASSQGGWSHGYTF. The CDR3 DNA follows: TGTGCCAGCAGTCAGGGGGGATGGAGCCATGGCTACACCTTC.

V usage is TRBV20-1 and J usage is TRBJ1-4; D is unclear. CDR3 length equals 15 residues. V was clipped by 0 bases and J by 1 base, with 9 bases between them. CDR1 is DFQATT, CDR2 SNEGSKA, per germline (reference sequence). The DNA for the CDR3 is TGCAGTGCTAGAGATCAGAGTGTAACTAATGAAAAACTGTTTTTT. Amino acid sequence: CSARDQSVTNEKLFF.

The chain joins TRBV6-2 or TRBV6-3 to TRBJ2-7, with TRBD2 matching 8 bases. This CDR3 has 13 amino acids. The V segment lost 7 bases and the J segment 4 bases; nucleotides outside the gene matches: 6. Germline loops: CDR1 MNHEY, CDR2 SVGEGT. CDR3 nucleotide sequence: TGTGCCAGCACTCTGACTAGCGATTACGAGCAGTACTTC. Amino acids: CASTLTSDYEQYF.

The V gene is TRBV20-1, the J gene TRBJ1-5; 11 bases match TRBD1. Trimming at V came to 5 bases and at J to 7 bases, leaving 13 bases not matched to a gene. Germline CDR1 and CDR2: DFQATT and SNEGSKA (reference sequence). The CDR3 covers 16 residues. The CDR3 bases are TGCAGTGCTCCTACCGGGACAGGGGGTTTGGGACAGCCCCAGCATTTT. This encodes CSAPTGTGGLGQPQHF.

This clonotype was seen a handful of times. The V gene is TRBV14, the J gene TRBJ2-1, with 9 bases that match TRBD1. Germline CDR1 and CDR2: SGHDN and FVKESK. V lost 4 bases, J lost 4 bases, and 2 bases stayed unmatched. This CDR3 contains 14 residues. In DNA form, the CDR3 reads TGTGCCAGCAGCCGACAGGGGGGTTACAATGAGCAGTTCTTC. Protein: CASSRQGGYNEQFF.

J is TRBJ2-5 and V is TRBV24-1, with TRBD1 identical over 7 bases. Trimming cost V 4 bases and J 8 bases; bases outside gene matches: 3. In germline, CDR1 is KGHDR, CDR2 SFDVKD. This CDR3 is built from 12 residues. The CDR3 bases are TGTGCCACCAGTGAGGACAGGAGAACCCAGTACTTC. Its translation: CATSEDRRTQYF.

The CDR3 protein is CASSYSSGLNTEAFF. The DNA for the CDR3 is TGTGCCAGCAGTTACTCATCGGGGCTGAACACTGAAGCTTTCTTT. This chain connects TRBV6-2 or TRBV6-3 to TRBJ1-1; perhaps TRBD1 as D (5 bases). Germline CDR1 and CDR2: MNHEY and SVGEGT. V dropped 0 bases and J dropped 0 bases, with 8 bases sitting between them. CDR3 length: 15 residues.

Only a few counts were recorded for this clonotype. V is TRBV28 and J is TRBJ1-1; D is uncertain. The V gene's germline CDR1 is MDHEN and CDR2 SYDVKM. This CDR3 spans 15 amino acids. V was shortened by 2 bases and J by 2 bases, with 12 bases between the two germline ends. The CDR3 protein is CASSLLGGRNTEAFF. CDR3 DNA sequence: TGTGCCAGCAGTTTACTAGGCGGACGAAACACTGAAGCTTTCTTT.